This T cell receptor beta chain was obtained from a study of T cell repertoires in cytomegalovirus infection. The CDR3 runs 14 residues. V was pared by 4 bases and J by 8 bases, with 18 bases between. Germline loops: CDR1 SGDLS, CDR2 YYNGEE. MiXCR was run by TCRdb on the reads, yielding one entry per CDR3 protein. The sample holds about 830,000 distinct CDR3 sequences; approximately 32% are singletons and the top ten take around 12%. This clonotype was found once. No antigen is known for it. The sequencing here drew on cultured CD8+ T cells from PBMCs, taken from culture after CMV antigen stimulation. The source of this sequence is a human donor in good health (CMV status not recorded). Some clones in this sample may be carry-over from other donors' samples. This chain links TRBV9 with TRBJ1-2; unclear D gene. The CDR3, as DNA: TGTGCCAGCAGCCCCCGGACTGCGCTTTTGGGCTACACCTTC. Amino acid sequence: CASSPRTALLGYTF. The whole variable domain, filled in from reference TRBV9 and TRBJ1-2, reads DSGVTQTPKHLITATGQRVTLRCSPRSGDLSVYWYQQSLDQGLQFLIQYYNGEERAKGNILERFSAQQFPDLHSELNLSSLELGDSALYFCASSPRTALLGYTFGSGTRLTVV.